These T cell receptor beta chains were read from a single sample in a study of blood T cell repertoires in COVID-19. Profiling relied on immunoSEQ multiplex PCR, and the TCRdb table lists in-frame clones only, not all of them. The sample contains 210,000 or so clones, around 84% of which appear only once. Specimen: peripheral blood. These receptors were collected from a woman aged 80 or over with active or convalescent COVID-19. Both conserved end residues are part of each CDR3. A D gene is named only where the DNA matches it firmly. Rows give clone size only sometimes, using once, few, many, or a class for an expanded clone.

CDR3nt: TGTGCCAGTAGTCCCCACGGACAGTCCTACGAGCAGTACTTC
CDR3aa: CASSPHGQSYEQYF
j_gene: TRBJ2-7
len: 14
d_gene: .
v_gene: TRBV19
abundance: .

CDR3nt: TGTGCCAGCAGCCCAGCTCCCGGGGGGAACTCCTACGAGCAGTACTTC
CDR3aa: CASSPAPGGNSYEQYF
j_gene: TRBJ2-7
len: 16
d_gene: TRBD2
v_gene: TRBV28
abundance: once

CDR3nt: TGTGCCAGCAGCTTGGGACTAGCGGGGCGAGATACGCAGTATTTT
CDR3aa: CASSLGLAGRDTQYF
j_gene: TRBJ2-3
len: 15
d_gene: TRBD2
v_gene: TRBV7-2
abundance: .

CDR3nt: TGCGCCAGCAGCATACAGGGACAGGGGAACACCGGGGAGCTGTTTTTT
CDR3aa: CASSIQGQGNTGELFF
j_gene: TRBJ2-2
len: 16
d_gene: TRBD1
v_gene: TRBV5-1
abundance: .

CDR3nt: TGTGCCAGCAGTTCACAGGGGCAAAAGGAATACTTC
CDR3aa: CASSSQGQKEYF
j_gene: TRBJ2-7
len: 12
d_gene: TRBD1
v_gene: TRBV12-3/TRBV12-4
abundance: .

CDR3nt: TGTGCCAGCAGCTCCCGACTAGATCAAGAGACCCAGTACTTC
CDR3aa: CASSSRLDQETQYF
j_gene: TRBJ2-5
len: 14
d_gene: .
v_gene: TRBV7-8
abundance: .

CDR3nt: TGCGCCAGCAGTCCCGTGGGTGATAGCGGGAGTCCGAACACCGGGGAGCTGTTTTTT
CDR3aa: CASSPVGDSGSPNTGELFF
j_gene: TRBJ2-2
len: 19
d_gene: TRBD2
v_gene: TRBV23-1
abundance: once

CDR3nt: TGTGCCAGCAGCCCTGGACAGGGTCAGTACGAGCAGTACTTC
CDR3aa: CASSPGQGQYEQYF
j_gene: TRBJ2-7
len: 14
d_gene: TRBD1
v_gene: TRBV11-3
abundance: .

CDR3nt: TGTGCCTGGAGATTCCCTCCTGGGGCCAACGTCCTGACTTTC
CDR3aa: CAWRFPPGANVLTF
j_gene: TRBJ2-6
len: 14
d_gene: .
v_gene: TRBV30
abundance: once

CDR3nt: TGTGCCAGCAGCTTAGAATTCCAACAAGAGACCCAGTACTTC
CDR3aa: CASSLEFQQETQYF
j_gene: TRBJ2-5
len: 14
d_gene: .
v_gene: TRBV11-3
abundance: .

CDR3nt: TGTGCCAGCATCAGACAGGGGGCAGGCACTGAAGCTTTCTTT
CDR3aa: CASIRQGAGTEAFF
j_gene: TRBJ1-1
len: 14
d_gene: TRBD1
v_gene: TRBV11-2
abundance: .

CDR3nt: TGTGCCAGCAGCTTTCGGACTAGCGGTAGCACAGATACGCAGTATTTT
CDR3aa: CASSFRTSGSTDTQYF
j_gene: TRBJ2-3
len: 16
d_gene: TRBD2
v_gene: TRBV9
abundance: .

CDR3nt: TGTGCCAGCAGCCGCTGGGGCGGGGACTACCAAGAGACCCAGTACTTC
CDR3aa: CASSRWGGDYQETQYF
j_gene: TRBJ2-5
len: 16
d_gene: .
v_gene: TRBV5-6
abundance: .

CDR3nt: TGTGCCAGTATTCCACGGGTCGCCCAGGGGTATGGCTACACCTTC
CDR3aa: CASIPRVAQGYGYTF
j_gene: TRBJ1-2
len: 15
d_gene: .
v_gene: TRBV19
abundance: once

CDR3nt: TGTGCCACCAGTGATGGGCCCTCACCCCTCCACTTT
CDR3aa: CATSDGPSPLHF
j_gene: TRBJ1-6
len: 12
d_gene: .
v_gene: TRBV24-1
abundance: .

CDR3nt: TGTGCCAGTAGTCCCGGGACAGGATGGGATTCACCCCTCCACTTT
CDR3aa: CASSPGTGWDSPLHF
j_gene: TRBJ1-6
len: 15
d_gene: TRBD1
v_gene: TRBV19
abundance: .

CDR3nt: TGTGCCAGCAGCTGGGACAGGGGGCGGCCGACATTCTATGGCTACACCTTC
CDR3aa: CASSWDRGRPTFYGYTF
j_gene: TRBJ1-2
len: 17
d_gene: TRBD1
v_gene: TRBV5-6
abundance: .

CDR3nt: TGTGCCAGCAGCCCCCCGTCGGGGACCCAGTACTTC
CDR3aa: CASSPPSGTQYF
j_gene: TRBJ2-5
len: 12
d_gene: .
v_gene: TRBV2
abundance: few

CDR3nt: TGTGCCAGCAGCCGGGACAGGCCAAATGAGCAGTTCTTC
CDR3aa: CASSRDRPNEQFF
j_gene: TRBJ2-1
len: 13
d_gene: TRBD1
v_gene: TRBV7-9
abundance: .

CDR3nt: TGTGCCAGCAGTGAAGCGATCGTCGGGGCCCAGTACTTC
CDR3aa: CASSEAIVGAQYF
j_gene: TRBJ2-5
len: 13
d_gene: .
v_gene: TRBV2
abundance: .

CDR3nt: TGTGCCAGCAGCCAACCAGAACAGGGCTCCTACGAGCAGTACTTC
CDR3aa: CASSQPEQGSYEQYF
j_gene: TRBJ2-7
len: 15
d_gene: .
v_gene: TRBV3-1/TRBV3-2
abundance: .

CDR3nt: TGTGCCAGCGCACCGGTGGGGGGGCTCATAGATACGCAGTATTTT
CDR3aa: CASAPVGGLIDTQYF
j_gene: TRBJ2-3
len: 15
d_gene: .
v_gene: TRBV9
abundance: .

CDR3nt: TGTGCCAGCAGTGATGCTAGCGGGGGGGCCGCCACCGGGGAGCTGTTTTTT
CDR3aa: CASSDASGGAATGELFF
j_gene: TRBJ2-2
len: 17
d_gene: TRBD2
v_gene: TRBV2
abundance: .

CDR3nt: TGCAGCGTTGAAGATCTTAGCGGAAGAGACTACGAGCAGTACTTC
CDR3aa: CSVEDLSGRDYEQYF
j_gene: TRBJ2-7
len: 15
d_gene: .
v_gene: TRBV29-1
abundance: few

CDR3nt: TGTGCCACCAGCAGAGGGCCACTGCGGCGCGGCAATCAGCCCCAGCATTTT
CDR3aa: CATSRGPLRRGNQPQHF
j_gene: TRBJ1-5
len: 17
d_gene: .
v_gene: TRBV15
abundance: .

CDR3nt: TGTGCCAGCAGCCGGGACAGCTATTATGGCTACACCTTC
CDR3aa: CASSRDSYYGYTF
j_gene: TRBJ1-2
len: 13
d_gene: TRBD1
v_gene: TRBV12-3/TRBV12-4
abundance: .

CDR3nt: TGTGCCACCAGACAGGGACCAGCCAAAAACATTCAGTACTTC
CDR3aa: CATRQGPAKNIQYF
j_gene: TRBJ2-4
len: 14
d_gene: TRBD1
v_gene: TRBV6-5
abundance: once

CDR3nt: TGTGCCAGCAGCTTAGCCGGGGAGGCTTTCTTT
CDR3aa: CASSLAGEAFF
j_gene: TRBJ1-1
len: 11
d_gene: .
v_gene: TRBV11-3
abundance: .

CDR3nt: TGTGCCAGCAGCCAGAGGGACAGGGAGCGTGGCTACACCTTC
CDR3aa: CASSQRDRERGYTF
j_gene: TRBJ1-2
len: 14
d_gene: TRBD1
v_gene: TRBV7-2
abundance: .

CDR3nt: TGTGCCAGCAGCCCCTTGACTAGCAGCACAGATACGCAGTATTTT
CDR3aa: CASSPLTSSTDTQYF
j_gene: TRBJ2-3
len: 15
d_gene: TRBD2
v_gene: TRBV5-4
abundance: .

CDR3nt: TGTGCCAGCAGTGAAGCGTTGGGGAGAGGGGGCGGCACTGAAGCTTTCTTT
CDR3aa: CASSEALGRGGGTEAFF
j_gene: TRBJ1-1
len: 17
d_gene: TRBD1
v_gene: TRBV2
abundance: .

CDR3nt: TGTGCCAGCAGCGAAACCTCAGGGGTAACTGAAGCTTTCTTT
CDR3aa: CASSETSGVTEAFF
j_gene: TRBJ1-1
len: 14
d_gene: .
v_gene: TRBV7-2
abundance: .

CDR3nt: TGTGCCACCAGTGATACCCGGACAGGGGAGGTCTATGGCTACACCTTC
CDR3aa: CATSDTRTGEVYGYTF
j_gene: TRBJ1-2
len: 16
d_gene: TRBD1
v_gene: TRBV24-1
abundance: .

CDR3nt: TGTGCCAGCAGTGAAGCGCGGCCAAGGGGTGAAGCTTTCTTT
CDR3aa: CASSEARPRGEAFF
j_gene: TRBJ1-1
len: 14
d_gene: .
v_gene: TRBV2
abundance: .

CDR3nt: TGTGCCCGTCAGACTGTACTGGGCTATGGCTACACCTTC
CDR3aa: CARQTVLGYGYTF
j_gene: TRBJ1-2
len: 13
d_gene: .
v_gene: TRBV30
abundance: .

CDR3nt: TGCGCCAGCAGCTTGGAACCAGAATATGGCTACACCTTC
CDR3aa: CASSLEPEYGYTF
j_gene: TRBJ1-2
len: 13
d_gene: .
v_gene: TRBV5-1
abundance: .

CDR3nt: TGTGCCAGCTCAATAGACCAGGCGAATAGCAATCAGCCCCAGCATTTT
CDR3aa: CASSIDQANSNQPQHF
j_gene: TRBJ1-5
len: 16
d_gene: .
v_gene: TRBV18
abundance: .

CDR3nt: TGTGCCAGCAGCTTACGAGGGGGCGCGGCCACTGAAGCTTTCTTT
CDR3aa: CASSLRGGAATEAFF
j_gene: TRBJ1-1
len: 15
d_gene: TRBD1
v_gene: TRBV11-2
abundance: .

CDR3nt: TGTGCCAGCAGTATCGCAGCGGGTGGGAGCACTGAAGCTTTCTTT
CDR3aa: CASSIAAGGSTEAFF
j_gene: TRBJ1-1
len: 15
d_gene: .
v_gene: TRBV28
abundance: few

CDR3nt: TGCGCCAGCAGCTCGGTTATTCCGGGAAAGGAGCAGTACTTC
CDR3aa: CASSSVIPGKEQYF
j_gene: TRBJ2-7
len: 14
d_gene: .
v_gene: TRBV5-1
abundance: .

CDR3nt: TGCGCCAGCAGCCGACAAGGACTAGCGGATAGCACAGATACGCAGTATTTT
CDR3aa: CASSRQGLADSTDTQYF
j_gene: TRBJ2-3
len: 17
d_gene: TRBD2
v_gene: TRBV4-1
abundance: .

CDR3nt: TGTGCCAGCAGTTTCGGGGGGATCGGGGAGCTGTTTTTT
CDR3aa: CASSFGGIGELFF
j_gene: TRBJ2-2
len: 13
d_gene: TRBD2
v_gene: TRBV12-3/TRBV12-4
abundance: .

CDR3nt: TGTGCCACCAGCGACGCTAGCGGGAGTGGAGAGACCCAGTACTTC
CDR3aa: CATSDASGSGETQYF
j_gene: TRBJ2-5
len: 15
d_gene: TRBD2
v_gene: TRBV24-1
abundance: .

CDR3nt: TGTGCCAGCAGCCAAAGGACTATCCAAGAGACCCAGTACTTC
CDR3aa: CASSQRTIQETQYF
j_gene: TRBJ2-5
len: 14
d_gene: .
v_gene: TRBV14
abundance: .